A single sample gave rise to the 9 T cell receptor beta chains below, sequenced in a study of blood T cell repertoires in COVID-19. The data were produced by immunoSEQ multiplex PCR, yet TCRdb's version contains in-frame clones alone and is incomplete. The table has more than 90,000 clones, more than 75% seen once. The sample consisted of peripheral blood. These receptors originate from an elderly man with acute or convalescent COVID-19.

The chain couples TRBV5-1 to TRBJ2-1; 11 bases are a match to TRBD1. J gave up 4 bases and V 0 bases, and 3 bases lay outside the gene matches. The CDR3 has 16 residues. CDR1 and CDR2 (germline): SGHRS, YFSETQ. The CDR3 sequence: CASSLDGTGGYNEQFF. CDR3 sequence (DNA): TGCGCCAGCAGCTTGGACGGGACAGGGGGGTACAATGAGCAGTTCTTC.

The V call is TRBV5-5, the J call TRBJ2-7; perhaps TRBD1 as D (6 bases). The CDR3 runs to 14 residues. The V end lost 3 bases, the J end lost 0 bases, and 10 bases lay between the germline ends. CDR1 is SGHKS, CDR2 YYEKEE, per germline (reference sequence). This CDR3 is CASSSTGSSYEQYF. The CDR3, as DNA: TGTGCCAGCAGCTCGACAGGTAGCTCCTACGAGCAGTACTTC.

This rearrangement joins TRBV2 to TRBJ2-7, with 9 bases matching TRBD2. The junction had 3 bases not matched to a gene; V was cut back by 6 bases and J by 0 bases. The CDR3 consists of 14 residues. Looked up from germline, CDR1 is SNHLY and CDR2 is FYNNEI. The CDR3 loop is CASRLAGVSYEQYF. The CDR3 DNA reads as TGTGCCAGCAGATTAGCGGGAGTCTCCTACGAGCAGTACTTC.

This clone was detected a few times. The chain recombines TRBV3-1 (or the pseudogene TRBV3-2) with TRBJ1-1, with D possibly being TRBD1 (6 bases). V lost 3 bases and J 1 base, leaving 9 bases between the germline ends. In germline, CDR1 is LGHDT, CDR2 YNNKEL (reference sequence). This CDR3 contains 14 residues. CDR3 DNA: TGTGCCAGCAGCCACAGGGGACAGAACACTGAAGCTTTCTTT. It encodes CASSHRGQNTEAFF.

V usage is TRBV4-3 and J usage is TRBJ1-1; possible D gene TRBD1, 5 bases. Trimming stripped 4 bases from V and 1 base from J, with 13 bases between. The CDR3 consists of 15 residues. Germline V gene lookup returns CDR1 LGHNA and CDR2 YSLEER. The CDR3 sequence is CASSPRQYRNTEAFF. The CDR3 DNA reads TGCGCCAGCAGCCCGCGACAGTACAGGAACACTGAAGCTTTCTTT.

The chain has TRBV6-4 and TRBJ2-7; D remains unclear. Germline CDR1 reads MRHNA; CDR2 reads SNTAGT. This CDR3 is built from 14 residues. The V end was cut by 4 bases, the J end by 2 bases, with 12 bases between. The CDR3 here is CASSATLGTYEQYF. CDR3 bases: TGTGCCAGCAGTGCCACCCTTGGCACCTACGAGCAGTACTTC.

This clone has only one observation. This chain links TRBV7-2 with TRBJ1-4, with 9 bases matching TRBD1. Germline trimming cut 3 bases from V and 4 bases from J; bases unmatched to any gene: 0. This CDR3 contains 14 residues. Germline V gives CDR1 SGHTA, CDR2 FQGNSA. The CDR3, as DNA: TGTGCCAGCAGCTTGGGACAGGGTAATGAAAAACTGTTTTTT. This gives the protein CASSLGQGNEKLFF. Variable domain in full (rest from reference TRBV7-2 and TRBJ1-4): GAGVSQSPSNKVTEKGKDVELRCDPISGHTALYWYRQSLGQGLEFLIYFQGNSAPDKSGLPSDRFSAERTGGSVSTLTIQRTQQEDSAVYLCASSLGQGNEKLFFGSGTQLSVL.

The chain links TRBV18 to TRBJ2-5, with 11 bases lining up with TRBD2. CDR1 is KGHSH and CDR2 is LQKENI in the germline V gene. The J segment lost 2 bases and the V segment lost 1 base, leaving 3 bases of the junction unmatched. This CDR3 region has 16 residues. CDR3 in amino acids: CASSPLAGGPQETQYF. CDR3 sequence (DNA): TGTGCCAGCTCACCACTAGCGGGGGGGCCTCAAGAGACCCAGTACTTC.

This chain connects TRBV30 to TRBJ2-3, with TRBD1 matching 8 bases. The germline CDR1 and CDR2 sequences are GTSNPN and SVGIG (reference sequence). This CDR3 contains 14 residues. Trimming removed 2 bases from V and 4 bases from J; junction bases left unmatched: 5. The CDR3 region has the DNA TGTGCCTGGAGTTTTGGGACAGGCGCAGATACGCAGTATTTT. It translates to CAWSFGTGADTQYF.